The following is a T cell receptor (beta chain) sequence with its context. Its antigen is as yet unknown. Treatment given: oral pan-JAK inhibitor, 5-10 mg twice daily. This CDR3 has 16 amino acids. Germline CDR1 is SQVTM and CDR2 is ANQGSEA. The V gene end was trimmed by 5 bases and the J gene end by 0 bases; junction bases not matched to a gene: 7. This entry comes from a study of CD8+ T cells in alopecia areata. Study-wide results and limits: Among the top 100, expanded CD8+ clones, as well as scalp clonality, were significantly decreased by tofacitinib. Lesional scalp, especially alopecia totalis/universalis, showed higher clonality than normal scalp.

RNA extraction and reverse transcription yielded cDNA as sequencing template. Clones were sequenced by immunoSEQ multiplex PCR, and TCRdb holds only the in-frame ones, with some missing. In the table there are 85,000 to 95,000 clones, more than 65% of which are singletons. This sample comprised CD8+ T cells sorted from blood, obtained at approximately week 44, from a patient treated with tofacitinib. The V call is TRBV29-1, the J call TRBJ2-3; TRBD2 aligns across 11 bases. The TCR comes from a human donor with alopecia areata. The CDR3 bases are TGCAGCGTTTTTACTAGCGGGGGATATAGCACAGATACGCAGTATTTT. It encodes CSVFTSGGYSTDTQYF.